Detailed here is one T cell receptor (beta chain). The J segment lost 2 bases and the V segment lost 5 bases, leaving 15 bases of the junction unmatched. The CDR3 extends over 18 amino acids. The germline CDR1 and CDR2 sequences are SGHTA and FQGNSA. TCRdb's copy holds only in-frame clones and misses some; the assay was immunoSEQ multiplex PCR. This table holds 150,000 or so clones, 81% found once. This sample stems from a study of blood T cell repertoires in COVID-19. This chain links TRBV7-2 with TRBJ2-7, with 10 bases aligning to TRBD2. The source of this sequence is a man aged 55 to 70 with active or convalescent COVID-19. The specimen was peripheral blood. CDR3 loop: CASSPRLDSGRNTYEQYF. CDR3 nucleotide sequence: TGTGCCAGCAGCCCCCGGCTCGATAGCGGGAGGAACACCTACGAGCAGTACTTC.